Each of the 3 T cell receptor beta chains below was sequenced from the same sample in a study of shared clonotypes between healthy human individuals. Only in-frame clones appear in the TCRdb table, and some are missing; sequencing was by immunoSEQ multiplex PCR. The sample has 550,000 to 700,000 clones, more than 70% seen once. Sequencing was done on a sample of memory CD4+ T cells sorted from blood. The sample's subset: CD45RA-negative fraction. The receptor set was obtained from a woman aged 25-40 years in good health.

The rearrangement joins TRBV5-5 to TRBJ1-3; D is uncertain. In germline, CDR1 is SGHKS, CDR2 YYEKEE (reference sequence). CDR3 length: 14 amino acids. The V gene lost 2 bases and the J gene lost 9 bases, with 15 bases spanning the gap. CDR3 coding DNA: TGTGCCAGCAGCTTATCCGATTACCGGGGCACCATATATTTT. It encodes CASSLSDYRGTIYF.

The rearrangement uses TRBV5-1 and TRBJ1-4; D is unresolved. The CDR3 is 14 residues long. The germline V and J ends were trimmed by 2 bases and 3 bases, with 8 bases remaining between them. In germline, CDR1 is SGHRS, CDR2 YFSETQ. The CDR3 coding sequence is TGCGCCAGCAGCTTAGCGTTGGCTAATGAAAAACTGTTTTTT. Its protein is CASSLALANEKLFF.

J is TRBJ2-7 and V is TRBV5-1; D is unresolved. V lost 0 bases and J 2 bases, leaving 9 bases between the germline ends. CDR1 is SGHRS and CDR2 is YFSETQ in the germline V gene. This CDR3 is built from 14 residues. The CDR3 loop is CASSLAGQPYEQYF. The CDR3 coding sequence is TGCGCCAGCAGCTTGGCCGGCCAGCCCTACGAGCAGTACTTC.